What follows describes a single T cell receptor beta chain. No antigen is known for it. These data belong to a study of cytomegalovirus exposure and HLA in healthy donors. Study-wide points: Rarity held for most TCR sequences, but there were some public TCRs that occurred in many donors. There was a cluster of highly shared sequence variants that was likely a sequencing artifact.

The CDR3 length is 14 residues. Trimming shortened V by 0 bases and J by 3 bases, and 9 bases separated the two germline ends. The V gene's germline CDR1 is SGHNT and CDR2 YYREEE (reference sequence). The primer mix had 60 Vbeta and 13 Jbeta primers. Libraries were prepared by immunoSEQ multiplex PCR; TCRdb keeps only in-frame clonotypes and omits some of them. The sample lists 170,000 or so clones, 75% to 90% seen once, with about 0.64% in the top ten. Input material: PBMCs. This clonotype was sampled from a boy aged 5-17 years in good health and CMV-seronegative. The V gene is TRBV5-4, the J gene TRBJ1-1, with D perhaps matching TRBD1 (6 bases). This CDR3 is CASSLEGGYTEAFF. The CDR3 DNA follows: TGTGCCAGCAGCTTGGAGGGGGGGTACACTGAAGCTTTCTTT.